Listed below are T cell receptor beta chains from one sample, sequenced in a study of T cells in Graves' hyperthyroidism and ophthalmopathy. One entry per CDR3 protein, called by TCRdb with MiXCR from the multiplex PCR reads. Among about 770,000 distinct CDR3 sequences, roughly a sixth were seen once, and the ten largest hold 16%. The sequenced material came from blood. Receptors were obtained from a woman aged 50 to 65 with Graves' hyperthyroidism that later progressed to Graves' ophthalmopathy. Both conserved end residues are trimmed from each CDR3. D genes are given only for firm matches.

D	V	CDR3
TRBD1	TRBV7-9	ASSTLTGYNQPQH
-	TRBV12-5	ASGQPGLGNTIY
-	TRBV20-1	SASSRSSYEQY
TRBD1	TRBV20-1	SASNGQGMNNEKLF
-	TRBV4-1	ASSQYRDSNQPQH
-	TRBV12-5	ASGLGQGGEKLF
TRBD1	TRBV20-1	SARSSTMDRAITEAF
-	TRBV19	ASSIEARVRETQY
TRBD2	TRBV20-1	SAQGGGSGDFTGELF
TRBD1	TRBV12-3/TRBV12-4	ASSQDRPGQGIPINTGELF
-	TRBV3-1	ASSQDSSGNTIY
-	TRBV5-1	ASSFLGYATNEKLF
TRBD1	TRBV11-2	ASSLEDRGRAF
-	TRBV30	AWSAGGDYNSPLH
-	TRBV27	ASSFTSENNSPLH
-	TRBV7-8	ASSSPGVHPNTDTQY
-	TRBV6-1	ASSEVTVTHSPLH
-	TRBV29-1	SVLGSTNEKLF
-	TRBV20-1	SARGSGSEQY
-	TRBV9	ASSVVRDAEAF
TRBD1	TRBV6-1	ASSRGRTGSTDTQY
TRBD2	TRBV12-3/TRBV12-4	ASSDRGLAEETQY
-	TRBV6-1	ASAGNDRSIYNEQF
-	TRBV9	ASSVADGDYEQY
-	TRBV3-1	ASSHGYGDEKLF
-	TRBV4-1	ASSQGALGVTEAF
TRBD2	TRBV11-3	ASSLASGGPQY
TRBD2	TRBV7-6	ASSLGLAGQETQY
-	TRBV7-3	ASSLGGNREDEQF
TRBD1	TRBV6-5	ASSYVLRGRDGTEAF
TRBD1	TRBV7-2	ASRKGQVNTEAF
-	TRBV6-1	ASSVSLTGGGETQY
TRBD2	TRBV20-1	SARGTSGGQLVYEQY
-	TRBV6-2/TRBV6-3	ASSYGLRVDEQY
TRBD1	TRBV20-1	SAKTGGGNTEAF
TRBD1	TRBV20-1	SAKTWDSLNTEAF
TRBD2	TRBV3-1	ASSRPSGGGYNEQF